The rows below give T cell receptor beta chains drawn from one sample of a study of control samples from healthy donors and cancer patients. Sequencing was performed with immunoSEQ multiplex PCR; in TCRdb, only in-frame clones are kept and a portion is missing. The sample records hundreds of thousands of clones, about 80% being singletons. The sample taken for sequencing was PBMCs. These receptors all stem from a woman in her sixties with lung cancer. Both conserved end residues are part of each CDR3. The D gene is left open where the match is weak. Clone sizes are given selectively: once, few, many, or a class where the clone is expanded.

J	size	D	V	DNA	CDR3
TRBJ2-5	.	.	TRBV10-3	TGTGCCATCAGTGGCGGACTGGAAGAGACCCAGTACTTC	CAISGGLEETQYF
TRBJ1-4	.	TRBD1	TRBV28	TGTGCCAGCAGTCGATTAGGACAGGGGAGTGAAAAACTGTTTTTT	CASSRLGQGSEKLFF
TRBJ2-2	.	TRBD1	TRBV7-8	TGTGCCAGCAGTCCCTCGGGACAGGCCTTTGGGGAGCTGTTTTTT	CASSPSGQAFGELFF
TRBJ1-5	once	.	TRBV19	TGTGCCAGTAGTCTCCTCGGACGGTATAACAATCAGCCCCAGCATTTT	CASSLLGRYNNQPQHF
TRBJ2-2	few	TRBD2	TRBV7-9	TGTGCCAGCAGCCAAACGAGGACAGGACTAGCGTCCGGGGAGCTGTTTTTT	CASSQTRTGLASGELFF
TRBJ1-3	few	.	TRBV9	TGTGCCAGCAGCGTAGCAAGCAGGGGAGGAAACACCATATATTTT	CASSVASRGGNTIYF
TRBJ2-2	.	.	TRBV6-5	TGTGCCAGCAGCTACTCGGGGAGCGCCGGGGAGCTGTTTTTT	CASSYSGSAGELFF
TRBJ2-2	.	TRBD2	TRBV5-4	TGTGCCAGCAGCTTGGGCGGGACTAGCCGAAGCACCGGGGAGCTGTTTTTT	CASSLGGTSRSTGELFF
TRBJ1-3	.	TRBD1	TRBV5-1	TGCGCCAGCAGCCCCGGGACAGGATTTGGAAACACCATATATTTT	CASSPGTGFGNTIYF
TRBJ2-1	once	TRBD2	TRBV3-1/TRBV3-2	TGTGCCAGCAGCCCATCGGGACTAGCGGGAGGCAATGAGCAGTTCTTC	CASSPSGLAGGNEQFF
TRBJ2-7	.	TRBD1	TRBV29-1	TGCAGCGTTGGGGGACAGGGACTCCACGAGCAGTACTTC	CSVGGQGLHEQYF
TRBJ1-3	.	.	TRBV9	TGTGCCAGCACACGAGAAAGCCCGTTCGGAAACACCATATATTTT	CASTRESPFGNTIYF
TRBJ2-7	.	.	TRBV11-2	TGTGCCAGCAGCCTAGACAGGGGTTGGGAGGGCGAGCAGTACTTC	CASSLDRGWEGEQYF
TRBJ1-2	once	.	TRBV27	TGTGCCAGCAGTTTATCGGGGACCTATGGCTACACCTTC	CASSLSGTYGYTF
TRBJ2-1	.	TRBD2	TRBV7-6	TGTGCCAGCAGTCCCCCCCTAGCGGGAGGTTTCAATGAGCAGTTCTTC	CASSPPLAGGFNEQFF
TRBJ2-1	few	TRBD2	TRBV18	TGTGCCAGCTCACCACCGAGACTAGCGGGAGAGCATGAGCAGTTCTTC	CASSPPRLAGEHEQFF
TRBJ1-1	once	.	TRBV2	TGTGCCAGCAGTGAAGCGGGGACGGGGTACACTGAAGCTTTCTTT	CASSEAGTGYTEAFF
TRBJ2-7	.	.	TRBV27	TGTGCCAGCAGTTTAGCCGGGGCTTTCCACGAGCAGTACTTC	CASSLAGAFHEQYF
TRBJ2-2	.	.	TRBV21-1	TGTGCCAGCAGCAAAGCGGCTAGCGGGGGGGCGAACACCGGGGAGCTGTTTTTT	CASSKAASGGANTGELFF
TRBJ2-3	.	TRBD2	TRBV3-1/TRBV3-2	TGTGCCAGCAGCCAAGTCGGGAGGTATACGCAGTATTTT	CASSQVGRYTQYF
TRBJ1-1	.	.	TRBV20-1	TGCAGTGCTTTCAGGAATGAAGCTTTCTTT	CSAFRNEAFF
TRBJ2-7	.	.	TRBV5-1	TGCGCCAGCAGCACCGCCGGGGGAGTCTCCTACGAGCAGTACTTC	CASSTAGGVSYEQYF
TRBJ1-2	.	TRBD1	TRBV27	TGTGCCAGCAGGGGGACAGAGAACTATGGCTACACCTTC	CASRGTENYGYTF
TRBJ2-2	.	TRBD2	TRBV6-4	TGTGCCAGCAGTGGCGCGGGGGGCGCCGACACCGGGGAGCTGTTTTTT	CASSGAGGADTGELFF
TRBJ2-1	.	TRBD2	TRBV7-9	TGTGCCAGCAGCTTGAAGGCTAGCGGGAGTAGGAATGAGCAGTTCTTC	CASSLKASGSRNEQFF
TRBJ2-2	few	.	TRBV9	TGTGCCAGCAGCGTGCAGGGGAGGAACACCGGGGAGCTGTTTTTT	CASSVQGRNTGELFF
TRBJ2-1	.	.	TRBV19	TGTGCCAGTAGCGACACGCTTCGGGGATCCTACAATGAGCAGTTCTTC	CASSDTLRGSYNEQFF